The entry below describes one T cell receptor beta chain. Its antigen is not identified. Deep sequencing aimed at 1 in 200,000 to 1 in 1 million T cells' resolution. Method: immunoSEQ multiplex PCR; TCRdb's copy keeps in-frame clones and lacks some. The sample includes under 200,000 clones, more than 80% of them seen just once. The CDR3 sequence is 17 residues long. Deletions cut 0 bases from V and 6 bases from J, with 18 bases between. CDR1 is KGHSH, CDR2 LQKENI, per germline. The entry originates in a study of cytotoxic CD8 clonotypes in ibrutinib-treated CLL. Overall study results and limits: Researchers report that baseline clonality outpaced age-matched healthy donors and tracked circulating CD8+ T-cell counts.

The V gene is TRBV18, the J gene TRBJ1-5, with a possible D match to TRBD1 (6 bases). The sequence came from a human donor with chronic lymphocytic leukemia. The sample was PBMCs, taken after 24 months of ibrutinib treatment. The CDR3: CASSPPGRRRGGQPQHF. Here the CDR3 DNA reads TGTGCCAGCTCACCACCAGGAAGGCGCAGGGGAGGTCAGCCCCAGCATTTT. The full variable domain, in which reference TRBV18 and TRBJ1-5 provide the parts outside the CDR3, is NAGVMQNPRHLVRRRGQEARLRCSPMKGHSHVYWYRQLPEEGLKFMVYLQKENIIDESGMPKERFSAEFPKEGPSILRIQQVVRGDSAAYFCASSPPGRRRGGQPQHFGDGTRLSIL.